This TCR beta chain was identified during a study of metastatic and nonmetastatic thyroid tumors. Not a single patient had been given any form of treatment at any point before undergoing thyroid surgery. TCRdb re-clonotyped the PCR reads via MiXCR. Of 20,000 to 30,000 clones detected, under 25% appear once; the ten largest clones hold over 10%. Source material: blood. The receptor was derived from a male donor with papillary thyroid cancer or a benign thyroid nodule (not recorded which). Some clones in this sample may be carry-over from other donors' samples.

In nucleotides, the CDR3 is TGTGCCTGGAGTGCCTCGGGGGATTCACCCCTCCACTTT. Residues: CAWSASGDSPLHF. The rearrangement uses TRBV30 and TRBJ1-6; D is possibly TRBD1 (5 bases). V lost 1 base to trimming and J lost 8 bases, with 9 bases between them. This CDR3 is 13 amino acids long. Germline V CDR1 and CDR2: GTSNPN, SVGIG (reference sequence).